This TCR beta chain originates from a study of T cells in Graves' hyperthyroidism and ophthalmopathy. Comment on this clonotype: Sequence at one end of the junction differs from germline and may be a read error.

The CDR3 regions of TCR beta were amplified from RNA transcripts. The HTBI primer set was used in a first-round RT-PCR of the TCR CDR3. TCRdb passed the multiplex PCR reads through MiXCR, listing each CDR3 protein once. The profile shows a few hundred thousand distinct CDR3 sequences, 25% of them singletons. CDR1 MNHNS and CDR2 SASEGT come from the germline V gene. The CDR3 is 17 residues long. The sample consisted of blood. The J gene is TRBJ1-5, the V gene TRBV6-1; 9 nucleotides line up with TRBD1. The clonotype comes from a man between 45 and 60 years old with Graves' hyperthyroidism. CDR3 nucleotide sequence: TGTGCCAGCAGCACACCGGGACAGGGTCGACGCAATCAGCCCCGGCATTTT. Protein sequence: CASSTPGQGRRNQPRHF.